The 3 T cell receptor beta chains below were found in one sample sequenced in a study of blood T cell repertoires in COVID-19. This table comes from immunoSEQ multiplex PCR, and its TCRdb copy is limited to in-frame clones, with some not included. The data hold around 63,000 clones, with 84% observed a single time. What was sequenced was peripheral blood. All receptors come from a man in his 60s with COVID-19, enrolled during active disease.

This chain joins TRBV6-2 or TRBV6-3 and TRBJ2-2; 7 bases line up with TRBD2. Trimming took 4 bases from V and 4 from J; bases not matched to a gene: 9. This CDR3 comprises 16 residues. Germline V gene lookup returns CDR1 MNHEY and CDR2 SVGEGT. For the CDR3, the DNA is TGTGCCAGCAGTTCCCGACCGGGAGGTAGCACCGGGGAGCTGTTTTTT. Protein: CASSSRPGGSTGELFF.

J is TRBJ2-1 and V is TRBV7-9, with TRBD2 matching 15 bases. Losses at the gene ends were 5 bases for V and 10 bases for J; bases not matched to a gene: 6. The CDR3 is 15 residues long. Looked up from germline, CDR1 is SEHNR and CDR2 is FQNEAQ (reference sequence). The CDR3 here is CASSPGLAGGEEQFF. The CDR3 DNA reads TGTGCCAGCAGCCCGGGACTAGCGGGAGGAGAGGAGCAGTTCTTC. The entire variable domain, with the rest obtained from reference TRBV7-9 and TRBJ2-1, is as follows: DTGVSQNPRHKITKRGQNVTFRCDPISEHNRLYWYRQTLGQGPEFLTYFQNEAQLEKSRLLSDRFSAERPKGSFSTLEIQRTEQGDSAMYLCASSPGLAGGEEQFFGPGTRLTVL.

This sequence joins TRBV19 and TRBJ2-3, with 11 nucleotides matching TRBD2. The CDR3 runs to 16 residues. Germline CDR1 LNHDA, CDR2 SQIVND (reference sequence). Trimming removed 4 bases from V and 4 bases from J; junction bases left unmatched: 7. The CDR3 DNA reads as TGTGCCAGTAGTACCCAGACTAGCGGGAACCCAGATACGCAGTATTTT. It translates to CASSTQTSGNPDTQYF.